This note documents a single T cell receptor (beta chain) sequence. This entry is derived from a study of blood T cell repertoires in COVID-19. TCRdb keeps only in-frame clones here, not all; method: immunoSEQ multiplex PCR. The table includes over 200,000 clones, under 90% detected once. This CDR3 spans 16 amino acids. The V gene's germline CDR1 is SGHTA and CDR2 FQGNSA. Trimming cost V 6 bases and J 5 bases, with 22 bases left between them. This TCR derives from an older man with acute or convalescent COVID-19. Sequencing was done on a sample of peripheral blood. The chain is built from TRBV7-2 and TRBJ2-5; the D gene is possibly TRBD2 (6 bases). The CDR3 here is CASRRGGAVGEETQYF. DNA for the CDR3: TGTGCCAGCAGGAGAGGAGGGGCCGTTGGAGAGGAGACCCAGTACTTC.